This paragraph reports one T cell receptor beta chain. This could be a read error, since a much larger clone is one nucleotide away. TCRdb analysed the 5' RACE reads with MiXCR anew, one entry per CDR3 protein. The table lists over 25,000 distinct CDR3 sequences, around 27% of them singletons. Treg sorting used a CD4+CD25+CD127-/low gate. Germline V CDR1 and CDR2: SGHRS, YFSETQ. This CDR3 contains 14 residues. V lost 4 bases to trimming and J lost 3 bases, with 14 bases between them. Sequenced: tumor-infiltrating Tregs sorted from the breast tumor. The sequence was collected from a female donor with breast cancer. V gene TRBV5-1 combines with J gene TRBJ2-7, with D possibly TRBD1 on 6 matching bases. The CDR3 loop is CASSMGAANYEQYF. DNA for the CDR3: TGCGCCAGCAGCATGGGGGCAGCGAACTACGAGCAGTACTTC.